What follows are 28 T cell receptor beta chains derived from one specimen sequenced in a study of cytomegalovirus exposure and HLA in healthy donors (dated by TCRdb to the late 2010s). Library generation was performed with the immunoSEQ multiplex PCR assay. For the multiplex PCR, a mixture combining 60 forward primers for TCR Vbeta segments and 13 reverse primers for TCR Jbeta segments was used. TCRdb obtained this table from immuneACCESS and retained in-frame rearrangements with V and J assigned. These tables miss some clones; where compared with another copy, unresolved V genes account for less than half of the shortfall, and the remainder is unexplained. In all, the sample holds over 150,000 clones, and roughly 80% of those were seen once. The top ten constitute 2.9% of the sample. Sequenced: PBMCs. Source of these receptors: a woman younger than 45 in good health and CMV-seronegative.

Here the CDR3 DNA reads TGTGCCATCAGTGAGACAGGGGCACCCCAGCATTTT. Translated: CAISETGAPQHF. The chain couples TRBV10-3 to TRBJ1-5; 7 bases are shared with TRBD1. The CDR3 is 12 residues long. Germline V gene lookup returns CDR1 ENHRY and CDR2 SYGVKD. V dropped 2 bases and J dropped 10; count of bases not matched to a gene: 2.

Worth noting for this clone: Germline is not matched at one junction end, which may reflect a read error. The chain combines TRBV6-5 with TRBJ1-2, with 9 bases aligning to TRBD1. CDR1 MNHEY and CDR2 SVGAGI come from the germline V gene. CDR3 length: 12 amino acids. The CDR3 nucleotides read TGTGCCAGCAGTCTTCCCGGGACAGGGTTCCCCTTC. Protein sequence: CASSLPGTGFPF.

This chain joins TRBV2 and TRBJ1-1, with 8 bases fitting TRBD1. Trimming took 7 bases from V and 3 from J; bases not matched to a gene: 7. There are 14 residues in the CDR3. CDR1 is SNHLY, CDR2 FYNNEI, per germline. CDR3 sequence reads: CASMKQGGDTEAFF. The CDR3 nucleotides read TGTGCCAGCATGAAACAGGGGGGGGACACTGAAGCTTTCTTT.

This CDR3 reads CASSKGKPGSGQYF. The DNA for the CDR3 is TGTGCCAGCAGCAAGGGGAAGCCCGGCTCAGGGCAGTACTTC. The chain has TRBV11-3 and TRBJ2-7; D perhaps matches TRBD1 (5 bases). CDR3 length: 14 amino acids. The germline V gene encodes CDR1 SGHNT and CDR2 YENEEA. The V gene lost 5 bases and the J gene lost 9 bases, with 20 bases spanning the gap.

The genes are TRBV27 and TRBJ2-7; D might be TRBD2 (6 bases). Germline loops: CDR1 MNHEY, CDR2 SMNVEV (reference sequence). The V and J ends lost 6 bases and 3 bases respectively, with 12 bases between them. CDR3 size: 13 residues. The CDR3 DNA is TGTGCCAGCAGGACACCGGGAGTCTACGAGCAGTACTTC. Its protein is CASRTPGVYEQYF.

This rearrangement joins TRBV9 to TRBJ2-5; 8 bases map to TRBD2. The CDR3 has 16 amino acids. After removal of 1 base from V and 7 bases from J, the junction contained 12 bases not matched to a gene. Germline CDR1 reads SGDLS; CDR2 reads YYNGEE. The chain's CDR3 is CASSVFAGGSLGTQYF. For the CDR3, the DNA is TGTGCCAGCAGCGTATTCGCGGGGGGCTCACTCGGGACCCAGTACTTC.

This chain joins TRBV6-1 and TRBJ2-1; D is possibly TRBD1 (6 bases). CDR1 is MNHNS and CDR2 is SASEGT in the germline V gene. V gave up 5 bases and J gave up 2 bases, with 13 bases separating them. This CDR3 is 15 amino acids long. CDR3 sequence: CASSWTAPTYNEQFF. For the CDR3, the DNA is TGTGCCAGCAGTTGGACAGCTCCTACCTACAATGAGCAGTTCTTC.

CDR3 sequence reads: CASSAQDSTIQPLHF. The CDR3 DNA follows: TGTGCCAGCAGTGCCCAAGACAGTACTATTCAACCCCTCCACTTT. The chain links TRBV6-1 to TRBJ1-6; TRBD1 is a possible D gene (5 bases). The V and J ends lost 4 bases and 12 bases respectively, with 19 bases between them. Germline V lookup: CDR1 MNHNS, CDR2 SASEGT. There are 15 residues in the CDR3.

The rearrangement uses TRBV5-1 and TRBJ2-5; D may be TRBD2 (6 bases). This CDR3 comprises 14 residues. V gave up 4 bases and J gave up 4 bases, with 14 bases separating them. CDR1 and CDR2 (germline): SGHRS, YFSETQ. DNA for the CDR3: TGCGCCAGCAGCCCCCCGGACTACCGAGAGACCCAGTACTTC. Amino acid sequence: CASSPPDYRETQYF.

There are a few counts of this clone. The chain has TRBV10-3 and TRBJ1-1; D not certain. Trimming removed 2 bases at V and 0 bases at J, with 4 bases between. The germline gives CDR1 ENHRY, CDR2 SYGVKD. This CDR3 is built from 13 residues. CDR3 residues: CAISEVLNTEAFF. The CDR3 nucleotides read TGTGCCATCAGTGAGGTCTTGAACACTGAAGCTTTCTTT.

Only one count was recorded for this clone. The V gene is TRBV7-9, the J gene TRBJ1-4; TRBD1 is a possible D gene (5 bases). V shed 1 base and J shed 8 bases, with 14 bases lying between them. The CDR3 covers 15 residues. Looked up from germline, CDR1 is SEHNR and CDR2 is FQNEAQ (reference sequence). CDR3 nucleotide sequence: TGTGCCAGCAGCTTAGGTTTCAGGGCCGGCGAAAAACTGTTTTTT. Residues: CASSLGFRAGEKLFF. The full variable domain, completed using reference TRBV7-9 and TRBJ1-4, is DTGVSQNPRHKITKRGQNVTFRCDPISEHNRLYWYRQTLGQGPEFLTYFQNEAQLEKSRLLSDRFSAERPKGSFSTLEIQRTEQGDSAMYLCASSLGFRAGEKLFFGSGTQLSVL.

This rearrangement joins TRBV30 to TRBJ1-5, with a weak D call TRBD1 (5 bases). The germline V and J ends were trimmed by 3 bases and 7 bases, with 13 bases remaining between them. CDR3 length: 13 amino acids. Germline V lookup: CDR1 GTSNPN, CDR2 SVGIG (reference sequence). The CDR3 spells CAWSLGGKQPQHF. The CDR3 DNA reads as TGTGCCTGGAGCTTGGGGGGAAAACAGCCCCAGCATTTT.

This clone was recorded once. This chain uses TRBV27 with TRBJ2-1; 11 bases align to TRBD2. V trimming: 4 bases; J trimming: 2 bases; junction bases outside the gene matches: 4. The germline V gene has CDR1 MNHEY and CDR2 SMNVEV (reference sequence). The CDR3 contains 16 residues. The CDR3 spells CASSYGLAGAYNEQFF. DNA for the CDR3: TGTGCCAGCAGTTATGGACTAGCGGGCGCCTACAATGAGCAGTTCTTC.

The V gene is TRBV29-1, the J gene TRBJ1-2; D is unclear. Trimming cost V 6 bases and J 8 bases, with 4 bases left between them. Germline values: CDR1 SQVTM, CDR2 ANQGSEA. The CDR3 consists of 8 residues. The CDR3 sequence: CSVSGYTF. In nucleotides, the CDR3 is TGCAGCGTATCGGGCTACACCTTC.

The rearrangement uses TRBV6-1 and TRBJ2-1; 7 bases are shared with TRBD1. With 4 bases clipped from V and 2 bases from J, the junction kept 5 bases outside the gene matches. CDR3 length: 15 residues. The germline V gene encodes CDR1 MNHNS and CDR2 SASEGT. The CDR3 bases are TGTGCCAGCAGTGCCTCCGGGACAGCCTACAATGAGCAGTTCTTC. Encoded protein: CASSASGTAYNEQFF.

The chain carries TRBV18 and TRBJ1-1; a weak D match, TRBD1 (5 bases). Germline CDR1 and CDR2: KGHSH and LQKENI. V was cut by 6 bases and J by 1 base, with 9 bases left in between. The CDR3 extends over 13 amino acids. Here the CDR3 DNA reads TGTGCCAGCTCTTACGGGGGGAACACTGAAGCTTTCTTT. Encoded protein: CASSYGGNTEAFF.

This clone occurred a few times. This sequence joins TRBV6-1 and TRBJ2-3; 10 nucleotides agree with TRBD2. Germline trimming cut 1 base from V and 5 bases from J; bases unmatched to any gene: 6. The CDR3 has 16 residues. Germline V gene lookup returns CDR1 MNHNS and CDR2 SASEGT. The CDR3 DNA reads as TGTGCCAGCAGTGAAGTAGCGGGGGGCGGGGAAGATACGCAGTATTTT. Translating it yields CASSEVAGGGEDTQYF.

This CDR3 reads CASRKPGLAQETQYF. The DNA of the CDR3 is TGTGCCAGCAGAAAGCCGGGACTAGCGCAAGAGACCCAGTACTTC. The chain has TRBV6-6 and TRBJ2-5; 10 bases line up with TRBD2. Trimming at V came to 6 bases and at J to 2 bases, leaving 6 bases not matched to a gene. The CDR3 runs 15 residues. Germline V lookup: CDR1 MNHNY, CDR2 SVGAGI (reference sequence).

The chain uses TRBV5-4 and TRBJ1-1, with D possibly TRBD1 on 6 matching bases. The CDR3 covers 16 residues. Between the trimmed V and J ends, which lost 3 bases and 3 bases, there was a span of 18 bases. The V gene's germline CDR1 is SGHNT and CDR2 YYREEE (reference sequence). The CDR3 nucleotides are TGTGCCAGCAGCTGGGGGGGGGCCCATGATGACACTGAAGCTTTCTTT. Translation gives CASSWGGAHDDTEAFF.

CDR3 sequence reads: CAIPVGLGYTF. CDR3 nucleotide sequence: TGTGCCATTCCCGTGGGGCTTGGCTACACCTTC. The chain combines TRBV6-6 with TRBJ1-2, with TRBD1 as a possible D gene (5 bases). The germline V gene encodes CDR1 MNHNY and CDR2 SVGAGI (reference sequence). V lost 10 bases and J 7 bases, leaving 13 bases between the germline ends. CDR3 length: 11 residues.

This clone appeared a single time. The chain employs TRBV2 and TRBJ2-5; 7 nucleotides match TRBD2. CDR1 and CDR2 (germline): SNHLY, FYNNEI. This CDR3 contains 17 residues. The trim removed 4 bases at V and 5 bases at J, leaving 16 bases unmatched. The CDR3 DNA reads TGTGCCAGCAGTGTCCGGGCCCGGACTAGACGTCGGGAGACCCAGTACTTC. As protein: CASSVRARTRRRETQYF.

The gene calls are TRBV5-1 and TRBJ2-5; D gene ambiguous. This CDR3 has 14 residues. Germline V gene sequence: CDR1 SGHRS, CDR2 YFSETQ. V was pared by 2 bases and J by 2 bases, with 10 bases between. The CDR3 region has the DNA TGCGCCAGCAGCTTAACCTCAGTACAAGAGACCCAGTACTTC. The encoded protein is CASSLTSVQETQYF.

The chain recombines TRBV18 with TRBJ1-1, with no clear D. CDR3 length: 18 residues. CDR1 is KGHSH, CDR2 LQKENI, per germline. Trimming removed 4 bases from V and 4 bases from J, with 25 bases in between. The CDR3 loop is CASSQEQLFFGKRTEAFF. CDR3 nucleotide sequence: TGTGCCAGCTCACAAGAACAGCTCTTCTTCGGAAAACGCACTGAAGCTTTCTTT.

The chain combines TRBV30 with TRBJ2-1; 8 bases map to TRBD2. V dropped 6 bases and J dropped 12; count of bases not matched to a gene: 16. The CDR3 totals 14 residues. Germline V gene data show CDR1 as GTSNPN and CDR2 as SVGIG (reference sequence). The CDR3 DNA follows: TGTGCCTGTCACACGGGACTAGGGATTTTAGGGCAGTTCTTC. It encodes CACHTGLGILGQFF.

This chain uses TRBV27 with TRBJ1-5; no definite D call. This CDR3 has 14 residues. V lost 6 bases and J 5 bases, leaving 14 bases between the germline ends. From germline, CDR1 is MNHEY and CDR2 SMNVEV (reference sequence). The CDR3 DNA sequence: TGTGCCAGCAGGCTACGGGGTTACGATCAGCCCCAGCATTTT. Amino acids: CASRLRGYDQPQHF.

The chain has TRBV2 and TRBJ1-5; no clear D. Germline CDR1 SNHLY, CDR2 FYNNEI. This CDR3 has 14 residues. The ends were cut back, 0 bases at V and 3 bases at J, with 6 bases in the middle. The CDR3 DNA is TGTGCCAGCAGTGAAGCTGCGGTCAATCAGCCCCAGCATTTT. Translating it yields CASSEAAVNQPQHF.

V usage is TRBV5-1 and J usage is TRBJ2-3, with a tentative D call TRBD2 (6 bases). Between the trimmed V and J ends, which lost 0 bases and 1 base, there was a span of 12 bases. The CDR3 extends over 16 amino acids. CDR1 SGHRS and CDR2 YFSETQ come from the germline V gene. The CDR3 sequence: CASSLVPASGTDTQYF. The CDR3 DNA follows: TGCGCCAGCAGCTTGGTACCGGCTAGCGGCACAGATACGCAGTATTTT.

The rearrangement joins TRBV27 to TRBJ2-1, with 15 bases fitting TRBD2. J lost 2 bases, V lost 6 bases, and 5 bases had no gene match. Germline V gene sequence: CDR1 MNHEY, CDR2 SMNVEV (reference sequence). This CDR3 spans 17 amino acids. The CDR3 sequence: CASRPGLAGGPYNEQFF. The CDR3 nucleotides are TGTGCCAGCAGACCCGGACTAGCGGGGGGGCCCTACAATGAGCAGTTCTTC.